Listed below are T cell receptor beta chains from one sample, sequenced in a study of STAT5B mutations in CD4+ large granular lymphocyte leukemia. Profiled with immunoSEQ multiplex PCR; TCRdb holds only in-frame clones, not every one. Among about 24,000 clones listed, roughly 70% were seen once. The sample was CD4+ T cells from blood buffy coats. The receptor source for this set is a human donor in good health. Each CDR3 is given with its conserved first and last residue. D genes are given only for firm matches. Clone size appears in some rows only: once, few, many, or a class for an expanded clone.

D,size,V,J,CDR3,DNA
.,.,TRBV28,TRBJ1-2,CASRYVLSGAGGYTF,TGTGCCAGCAGATACGTCCTATCGGGGGCAGGTGGCTACACCTTC
.,.,TRBV10-3,TRBJ1-1,CAISYAENTEAFF,TGTGCCATCAGTTACGCGGAGAACACTGAAGCTTTCTTT
.,.,TRBV4-3,TRBJ1-2,CASSQASASFLPSNYGYTF,TGCGCCAGCAGCCAAGCGTCTGCCTCATTTCTCCCCTCTAACTATGGCTACACCTTC
.,.,TRBV7-2,TRBJ1-3,CASSPGLVSGNTIYF,TGTGCCAGCAGCCCCGGACTGGTCTCTGGAAACACCATATATTTT
.,.,TRBV7-2,TRBJ2-1,CASSLGPEYNEQFF,TGTGCCAGCAGCTTAGGTCCCGAATACAATGAGCAGTTCTTC
.,few,TRBV4-3,TRBJ1-2,CASSQDAGGYTF,TGCGCCAGCAGCCAAGATGCGGGGGGCTACACCTTC
TRBD1,few,TRBV4-1,TRBJ1-5,CASSHRGQTNQPQHF,TGCGCCAGCAGCCATCGGGGACAGACGAATCAGCCCCAGCATTTT
TRBD1,.,TRBV10-3,TRBJ2-5,CAISRDRGETQYF,TGTGCCATCAGCCGGGACAGGGGTGAGACCCAGTACTTC
.,.,TRBV9,TRBJ1-6,CASSVGMLGSPLHF,TGTGCCAGCAGCGTAGGCATGTTGGGTTCACCCCTCCACTTT
.,.,TRBV5-8,TRBJ2-1,CASRRDKNNEQFF,TGTGCCAGCAGGAGGGACAAGAACAATGAGCAGTTCTTC
TRBD2,once,TRBV6-1,TRBJ2-4,CASSASGVAKNIQYF,TGTGCCAGCAGTGCTAGCGGGGTAGCCAAAAACATTCAGTACTTC
.,.,TRBV5-1,TRBJ1-1,CASSPGHELMNTEAFF,TGCGCCAGCAGCCCCGGACACGAACTCATGAACACTGAAGCTTTCTTT
TRBD1,.,TRBV30,TRBJ1-6,CAWSGQGNSPLHF,TGTGCCTGGAGTGGACAGGGAAATTCACCCCTCCACTTT
TRBD2,.,TRBV29-1,TRBJ2-1,CSVAGGGSYNEQFF,TGCAGCGTTGCCGGGGGGGGGTCCTACAATGAGCAGTTCTTC
.,once,TRBV7-2,TRBJ2-1,CASSLIAYNEQFF,TGTGCCAGCAGCTTAATTGCCTACAATGAGCAGTTCTTC
TRBD1,.,TRBV7-2,TRBJ1-2,CASSLGPGQPYGYTF,TGTGCCAGCAGCTTAGGGCCGGGACAGCCCTATGGCTACACCTTC
.,.,TRBV18,TRBJ2-2,CASSPLGQGNTGELFF,TGTGCCAGCTCGCCCTTGGGGCAAGGGAACACCGGGGAGCTGTTTTTT
.,.,TRBV5-1,TRBJ1-2,CASSLLGGNYGYTF,TGCGCCAGCAGCTTGTTGGGTGGTAACTATGGCTACACCTTC
TRBD1,.,TRBV7-2,TRBJ2-1,CASSLRDRDHNEQFF,TGTGCCAGCAGCCTCCGGGACAGGGACCACAATGAGCAGTTCTTC
.,few,TRBV5-4,TRBJ2-7,CASSTGPLSYEQYF,TGTGCCAGCAGCACGGGACCTCTTAGCTACGAGCAGTACTTC
.,once,TRBV2,TRBJ2-7,CASSEKRGSSYEQYF,TGTGCCAGCAGTGAAAAACGGGGGTCCTCCTACGAGCAGTACTTC
.,.,TRBV19,TRBJ2-3,CASQVGRGRADTQYF,TGTGCCTCCCAAGTCGGGAGGGGGCGAGCAGATACGCAGTATTTT
TRBD1,once,TRBV4-1,TRBJ1-6,CASSQTGSRTGRNSPLHF,TGCGCCAGCAGCCAAACCGGCTCTAGGACAGGACGTAATTCACCCCTCCACTTT
.,.,TRBV6-1,TRBJ1-2,CASSSAGFYGYTF,TGTGCCAGCAGTAGCGCAGGGTTCTATGGCTACACCTTC
.,.,TRBV28,TRBJ2-2,CASSFRSFPTGELFF,TGTGCCAGCAGTTTCCGATCGTTTCCCACCGGGGAGCTGTTTTTT
.,.,TRBV13,TRBJ1-2,CASSFAADGYTF,TGTGCCAGCAGCTTTGCAGCAGATGGCTACACCTTC
.,.,TRBV11-2,TRBJ1-2,CASSLKGWYGYTF,TGTGCCAGCAGCTTAAAGGGTTGGTATGGCTACACCTTC
TRBD1,.,TRBV15,TRBJ2-7,CATSRGPPLDRGNYEQYF,TGTGCCACCAGCAGAGGGCCCCCGCTGGACAGGGGAAACTACGAGCAGTACTTC
TRBD1,.,TRBV7-9,TRBJ1-2,CASSPGTGVMGGYTF,TGTGCCAGCAGCCCCGGGACAGGGGTAATGGGTGGCTACACCTTC
TRBD1,.,TRBV2,TRBJ1-2,CASRWDSDDGYTF,TGTGCCAGCAGATGGGACAGCGACGATGGCTACACCTTC
.,.,TRBV30,TRBJ2-1,CAWSVGGVYNEQFF,TGTGCCTGGAGTGTAGGGGGGGTCTACAATGAGCAGTTCTTC
TRBD1,few,TRBV18,TRBJ2-2,CASSRTGTGELFF,TGTGCCAGCTCAAGGACAGGGACCGGGGAGCTGTTTTTT
.,.,TRBV5-6,TRBJ2-5,CASSLGTNQETQYF,TGTGCCAGCAGCTTGGGGACTAACCAAGAGACCCAGTACTTC
.,.,TRBV27,TRBJ2-1,CASRPTRFWENNEQFF,TGTGCCAGCAGACCGACTCGCTTTTGGGAAAACAATGAGCAGTTCTTC
TRBD1,.,TRBV6-4,TRBJ2-4,CASSTGGNIQYF,TGTGCCAGCAGTACAGGGGGGAACATTCAGTACTTC
.,.,TRBV19,TRBJ2-3,CASSIVPDTQYF,TGTGCCAGTAGTATAGTCCCAGATACGCAGTATTTT
.,.,TRBV5-8,TRBJ1-5,CASSPGTQTNQPQHF,TGTGCCAGCAGCCCCGGGACACAGACCAATCAGCCCCAGCATTTT
.,.,TRBV5-1,TRBJ2-1,CASSLANDNEQFF,TGCGCCAGCAGCTTGGCCAACGACAATGAGCAGTTCTTC
TRBD1,.,TRBV19,TRBJ2-3,CATWDRGATDTQYF,TGTGCCACCTGGGACAGGGGGGCGACAGATACGCAGTATTTT
TRBD2,once,TRBV7-9,TRBJ2-3,CASSLQRLAGSSDTQYF,TGTGCCAGCAGCCTCCAACGACTAGCGGGGAGCTCGGATACGCAGTATTTT
.,.,TRBV7-2,TRBJ2-3,CASRQTGIDTQYF,TGTGCCAGCAGACAAACAGGCATAGATACGCAGTATTTT
TRBD2,.,TRBV7-2,TRBJ2-7,CASSLWSSGAYEQYF,TGTGCCAGCAGCTTATGGTCTAGCGGGGCCTACGAGCAGTACTTC